The 30 T cell receptor beta chains listed next were all sequenced from one sample in a study of CD8 T cells in ankylosing spondylitis. A single record per CDR3 protein comes from TCRdb applying MiXCR to the 5' RACE reads. This sample yields some 290,000 distinct CDR3 sequences, of which around 18% are seen a single time; about 8.2% belongs to the top ten. Source material: blood, either unsorted or a sorted T cell fraction (not recorded which). The receptors shown here come from a male donor with ankylosing spondylitis or in good health (not recorded which).

The chain couples TRBV6-5 to TRBJ1-1; D perhaps matches TRBD1 (5 bases). Germline CDR1 reads MNHEY; CDR2 reads SVGAGI. With 1 base removed from V and 6 bases from J, the gap between germline ends came to 9 bases. The CDR3 has 13 amino acids. CDR3 DNA sequence: TGTGCCAGCAGTTACTACGGGGCTCCTGAAGCTTTCTTT. It encodes CASSYYGAPEAFF.

This clonotype was seen repeatedly, ten times or more. The chain links TRBV9 to TRBJ1-2, with D hard to call. Germline V gene lookup returns CDR1 SGDLS and CDR2 YYNGEE. The V end lost 1 base, the J end lost 2 bases, and 6 bases lay between the germline ends. The CDR3 is 13 residues long. CDR3 amino acids: CASSVTSNYGYTF. The CDR3 DNA sequence: TGTGCCAGCAGCGTAACGTCCAACTATGGCTACACCTTC.

This clonotype was seen ten or more times. The CDR3 sequence: CASSGEGQGYNYGYTF. In DNA form, the CDR3 reads TGTGCCAGCAGCGGGGAAGGACAGGGCTATAACTATGGCTACACCTTC. The V call is TRBV9, the J call TRBJ1-2, with 8 nucleotides matching TRBD1. V trimming: 3 bases; J trimming: 1 base; junction bases outside the gene matches: 8. This CDR3 spans 16 amino acids. From germline, CDR1 is SGDLS and CDR2 YYNGEE.

Only a few counts were recorded for this clonotype. DNA of the CDR3: TGTGCCAGCAGTTACCGGTATAACAATGAGCAGTTCTTC. It yields the protein CASSYRYNNEQFF. The chain employs TRBV6-5 and TRBJ2-1; D is unclear. Looked up from germline, CDR1 is MNHEY and CDR2 is SVGAGI. Trimming took off 2 bases at V and 5 bases at J, with 7 bases between the two ends. The CDR3 covers 13 residues.

In this sample, this clonotype turned up many times. CDR3 in amino acids: CASSLGGQMNTEAFF. The CDR3 region has the DNA TGTGCCAGCTCACTAGGAGGGCAAATGAACACTGAAGCTTTCTTT. The chain combines TRBV18 with TRBJ1-1; D is unclear. Germline-derived CDR1 and CDR2 are KGHSH and LQKENI. The V end lost 4 bases, the J end lost 0 bases, and 12 bases lay between the germline ends. The CDR3 contains 15 residues.

This clonotype came up many times. The J gene is TRBJ1-1, the V gene TRBV7-8; no clear D gene. V was shortened by 1 base and J by 4 bases, with 4 bases between the two germline ends. From germline, CDR1 is SGHVS and CDR2 FQNEAQ. This CDR3 comprises 12 residues. CDR3 sequence (DNA): TGTGCCAGCAGCTTAGTGGTCACTGAAGCTTTCTTT. Its translation: CASSLVVTEAFF.

This clonotype came up a few times. The V call is TRBV9, the J call TRBJ2-5; 10 nucleotides match TRBD2. Trimming removed 3 bases from V and 1 base from J; junction bases left unmatched: 6. Germline V gene data show CDR1 as SGDLS and CDR2 as YYNGEE. CDR3 size: 16 residues. In DNA, the CDR3 is TGTGCCAGCAGCGCCGGGGCTAGCGGGGGCCAAGAGACCCAGTACTTC. Its protein is CASSAGASGGQETQYF.

The CDR3 DNA follows: TGCGCCAGCAGCTTGGCCGACAGGGCCGGGACTGAAGCTTTCTTT. Translating it yields CASSLADRAGTEAFF. V and J are TRBV5-1 and TRBJ1-1; TRBD1 matches at 7 bases. The V gene's germline CDR1 is SGHRS and CDR2 YFSETQ. The V segment lost 0 bases and the J segment 5 bases; nucleotides outside the gene matches: 7. The CDR3 loop spans 15 amino acids.

V usage is TRBV20-1 and J usage is TRBJ2-6; TRBD2 matches 9 bases. The V gene's germline CDR1 is DFQATT and CDR2 SNEGSKA (reference sequence). The J segment lost 0 bases and the V segment lost 0 bases, leaving 6 bases of the junction unmatched. The CDR3 covers 18 residues. The CDR3: CSARDQAGGFSGANVLTF. The CDR3 DNA reads TGCAGTGCTAGAGATCAAGCGGGGGGCTTCTCTGGGGCCAACGTCCTGACTTTC.

This clonotype was counted ten times or more. The rearrangement joins TRBV6-1 to TRBJ1-6; D gene uncertain. This CDR3 contains 15 residues. The germline V gene has CDR1 MNHNS and CDR2 SASEGT. Between the trimmed V and J ends, which lost 7 bases and 1 base, there was a span of 11 bases. CDR3 in DNA: TGTGCCAGCAAATGGGCAACTTCCTATAATTCACCCCTCCACTTT. Its translation: CASKWATSYNSPLHF.

The chain carries TRBV29-1 and TRBJ2-2; 9 bases map to TRBD2. This CDR3 spans 14 amino acids. V shed 4 bases, J shed 2 bases, and the junction held 2 bases outside the gene matches. The germline V gene encodes CDR1 SQVTM and CDR2 ANQGSEA. The CDR3 here is CSVVSGRNTGELFF. The CDR3 DNA reads as TGCAGCGTTGTTAGCGGGAGAAACACCGGGGAGCTGTTTTTT.

This clonotype came up a few times. The rearrangement uses TRBV5-1 and TRBJ1-6; 7 positions agree with TRBD1. CDR3 length equals 14 residues. V trimming: 5 bases; J trimming: 7 bases; junction bases outside the gene matches: 6. Germline V lookup: CDR1 SGHRS, CDR2 YFSETQ. CDR3: CASRFQGENSPLHF. CDR3 sequence (DNA): TGCGCCAGCAGATTCCAGGGGGAAAATTCACCCCTCCACTTT.

This clonotype occurred a few times. The V call is TRBV12-3 or TRBV12-4, the J call TRBJ2-1; 9 bases are shared with TRBD2. The CDR3 is 15 residues long. Germline trimming cut 3 bases from V and 3 bases from J; bases unmatched to any gene: 3. The CDR3 DNA sequence: TGTGCCAGCAGTTTGAGCGGGGGGCGCTACAATGAGCAGTTCTTC. This translates into CASSLSGGRYNEQFF.

This clonotype appeared a few times. This rearrangement joins TRBV12-3 or TRBV12-4 to TRBJ2-2, with 8 bases matching TRBD1. The CDR3 runs 15 residues. V shed 6 bases, J shed 0 bases, and the junction held 3 bases outside the gene matches. CDR3 sequence reads: CASRPGQANTGELFF. CDR3 sequence (DNA): TGTGCCAGCAGACCGGGACAGGCGAACACCGGGGAGCTGTTTTTT.

This clonotype was seen a few times. The chain combines TRBV6-1 with TRBJ2-7; D is undetermined. The germline V gene has CDR1 MNHNS and CDR2 SASEGT. V was clipped by 4 bases and J by 0 bases, with 7 bases between them. The CDR3 has 13 residues. CDR3 DNA sequence: TGTGCCAGCAGTGCTTGGTACTCCTACGAGCAGTACGTC. Encoded protein: CASSAWYSYEQYV.

This sequence joins TRBV12-3 or TRBV12-4 and TRBJ2-5; weak D call: TRBD1 (5 bases). The CDR3 is made up of 12 amino acids. The V end was cut by 6 bases, the J end by 5 bases, with 10 bases between. The CDR3 DNA reads as TGTGCCAGCAGACCCCAGGGTGAGACCCAGTACTTC. Amino acids: CASRPQGETQYF.

Only a few counts were recorded for this clonotype. The chain has TRBV20-1 and TRBJ2-6, with 7 bases that match TRBD1. In germline, CDR1 is DFQATT, CDR2 SNEGSKA (reference sequence). The CDR3 length is 14 residues. V lost 6 bases and J lost 2; bases outside the gene matches: 4. In nucleotides, the CDR3 is TGCAGTGCATCCCAGGGGGCTGGGGCCAACGTCCTGACTTTC. Amino acids: CSASQGAGANVLTF.

The CDR3 DNA sequence: TGCAGTGCTAGAGAGGGGGTTTCGAACACCGGGGAGCTGTTTTTT. Translation: CSAREGVSNTGELFF. V usage is TRBV20-1 and J usage is TRBJ2-2; D tentatively reads TRBD1 or TRBD2 (5 bases each). With 0 bases removed from V and 0 bases from J, the gap between germline ends came to 8 bases. The CDR3 length is 15 residues. Per the germline V gene, CDR1 is DFQATT and CDR2 is SNEGSKA (reference sequence).

The table lists this clonotype with many counts. The chain couples TRBV9 to TRBJ2-3, with D uncertain. The CDR3 has 14 amino acids. The V and J ends lost 0 bases and 5 bases respectively, with 10 bases between them. Germline CDR1 is SGDLS and CDR2 is YYNGEE. The chain's CDR3 is CASSVAVGKDTQYF. CDR3 in DNA: TGTGCCAGCAGCGTAGCTGTCGGAAAAGATACGCAGTATTTT.

CDR3 nucleotide sequence: TGTGCCAGCAGCTTGGTTGCAGGGCGAATGACCGGGGAGCTGTTTTTT. Amino acid sequence: CASSLVAGRMTGELFF. The V and J genes are TRBV5-5 and TRBJ2-2; the D gene is possibly TRBD1 (5 bases). The CDR3 covers 16 residues. Germline CDR1 and CDR2: SGHKS and YYEKEE (reference sequence). V lost 0 bases, J lost 5 bases, and 14 bases lay in between.

For this clonotype: The junction does not match germline at one end; this may be a read error. V and J are TRBV12-3 or TRBV12-4 and TRBJ2-3; 10 bases fit TRBD2. The CDR3 extends over 15 amino acids. The CDR3 is CASCLAGGTTDTQYF. The CDR3 DNA sequence: TGTGCCAGCTGTTTAGCGGGAGGTACCACAGATACGCAGTATTTT.

This clonotype was seen only a few times. V and J are TRBV12-3 or TRBV12-4 and TRBJ1-5; D may be TRBD1 (5 bases). With 8 bases removed from V and 5 bases from J, the gap between germline ends came to 10 bases. CDR3 length: 12 residues. This CDR3 is CASGVGDQPQHF. CDR3 coding DNA: TGTGCCAGCGGGGTGGGGGATCAGCCCCAGCATTTT.

This chain links TRBV6-2 or TRBV6-3 with TRBJ2-3, with 8 nucleotides matching TRBD2. V lost 4 bases, J lost 3 bases, and 12 bases stayed unmatched. This CDR3 comprises 17 residues. Germline V gene data show CDR1 as MNHEY and CDR2 as SVGEGT. CDR3 region: CASSSRSVLAGTDTQYF. The CDR3 DNA reads as TGTGCCAGCAGTTCACGATCGGTGTTAGCGGGAACAGATACGCAGTATTTT.

This clonotype has just a few counts. The V call is TRBV3-1, the J call TRBJ2-5; D uncertain. The length of the CDR3 is 16 residues. The germline gives CDR1 LGHDT, CDR2 YNNKEL (reference sequence). V dropped 1 base and J dropped 2 bases, with 14 bases sitting between them. Written as DNA, the CDR3 is TGTGCCAGCAGCCAAGGAATAGACGGAAAACAAGAGACCCAGTACTTC. Its protein product is CASSQGIDGKQETQYF.

This clonotype came up a few times. The J gene is TRBJ2-1, the V gene TRBV12-3 or TRBV12-4; unclear D gene. This CDR3 has 11 amino acids. V was clipped by 10 bases and J by 5 bases, with 9 bases between them. CDR3 bases: TGTGCCACGCTATCAGACAATGAGCAGTTCTTC. It codes for CATLSDNEQFF.

This clonotype was picked up a small number of times. This chain links TRBV20-1 with TRBJ2-5; 7 bases are a match to TRBD1. The germline gives CDR1 DFQATT, CDR2 SNEGSKA (reference sequence). V trimming: 3 bases; J trimming: 4 bases; junction bases outside the gene matches: 5. The CDR3 is 13 residues long. The CDR3: CSARMGQRETQYF. The CDR3 bases are TGCAGTGCTAGGATGGGACAGCGAGAGACCCAGTACTTC.

There are many counts of this clonotype. The V and J genes are TRBV3-1 and TRBJ1-2; TRBD1 is a possible D gene (5 bases). V lost 4 bases to trimming and J lost 4 bases, with 7 bases between them. The CDR3 has 12 amino acids. CDR1 is LGHDT and CDR2 is YNNKEL in the germline V gene (reference sequence). This CDR3 reads CASSPGVYGYTF. The CDR3 nucleotides read TGTGCCAGCAGCCCGGGGGTCTATGGCTACACCTTC.

This clonotype was observed a handful of times. The chain carries TRBV29-1 and TRBJ2-2, with TRBD2 matching 12 bases. Losses at the gene ends were 7 bases for V and 7 bases for J; bases not matched to a gene: 4. The CDR3 is made up of 13 amino acids. The germline CDR1 and CDR2 sequences are SQVTM and ANQGSEA. The CDR3 region is CSGRLAGDGELFF. The CDR3, as DNA: TGCAGCGGACGACTAGCGGGAGACGGGGAGCTGTTTTTT.

This clonotype has a handful of counts. This chain links TRBV20-1 with TRBJ1-3, with D possibly TRBD1 on 6 matching bases. The germline V gene encodes CDR1 DFQATT and CDR2 SNEGSKA (reference sequence). The V end lost 6 bases, the J end lost 4 bases, and 16 bases lay between the germline ends. The CDR3 is 14 amino acids. The DNA of the CDR3 is TGCAGTGCGCCAGCTGGGGGGCTAGGAAACACCATATATTTT. It translates to CSAPAGGLGNTIYF.

This clonotype was seen a few times. V and J are TRBV15 and TRBJ2-5; possibly TRBD2 for D (7 bases). V gave up 0 bases and J gave up 4 bases, with 12 bases separating them. There are 15 residues in the CDR3. CDR1 is LNHNV and CDR2 is YYDKDF in the germline V gene (reference sequence). This chain's CDR3 is CATSRDRRGGETQYF. The CDR3 DNA is TGTGCCACCAGCAGAGATCGTAGGGGGGGAGAGACCCAGTACTTC.